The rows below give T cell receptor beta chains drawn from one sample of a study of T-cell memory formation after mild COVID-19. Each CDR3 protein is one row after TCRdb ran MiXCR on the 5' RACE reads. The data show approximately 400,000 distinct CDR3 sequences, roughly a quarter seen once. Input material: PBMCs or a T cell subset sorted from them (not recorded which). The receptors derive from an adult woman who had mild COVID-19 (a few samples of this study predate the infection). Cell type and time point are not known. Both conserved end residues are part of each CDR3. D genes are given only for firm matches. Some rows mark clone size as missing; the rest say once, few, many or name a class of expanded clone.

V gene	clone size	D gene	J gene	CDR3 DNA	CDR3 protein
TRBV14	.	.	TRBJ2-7	TGTGCCAGCAGCCTACTCCGGGCAGGATACGAGCAGTACTTC	CASSLLRAGYEQYF
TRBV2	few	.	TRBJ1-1	TGTGCCAGCAGTGGCTCCCCCCCAGCTGAAGCTTTCTTT	CASSGSPPAEAFF
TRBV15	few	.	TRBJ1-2	TGTGCCACCAGCAGTACTTGGTATGGCTACACCTTC	CATSSTWYGYTF
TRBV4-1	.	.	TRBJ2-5	TGCGCCAGCAGCCAAGTGGCGGGAGAGACCCAGTACTTC	CASSQVAGETQYF
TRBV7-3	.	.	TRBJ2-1	TGTGCCAGCAGCTTAAACCTAGCCGGTGAGCAGTTCTTC	CASSLNLAGEQFF
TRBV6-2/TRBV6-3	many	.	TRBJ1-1	TGTGCCAGCAGCTGGACCAACACTGAAGCTTTCTTT	CASSWTNTEAFF
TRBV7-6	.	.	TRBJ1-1	TGTGCCAGCAGCTTAGCTGTAGCGAACACTGAAGCTTTCTTT	CASSLAVANTEAFF
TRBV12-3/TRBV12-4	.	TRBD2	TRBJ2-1	TGTGCCAGCTCCGGGACTAGCCCCAATGAGCAGTTCTTC	CASSGTSPNEQFF
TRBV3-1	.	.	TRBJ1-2	TGTGCCAGCAGCCGACAGGATAACTATGGCTACACCTTC	CASSRQDNYGYTF
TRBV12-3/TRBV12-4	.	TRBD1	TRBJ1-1	TGTGCCAGCAGCCCCGGGACAGGGTGGGGGACTGAAGCTTTCTTT	CASSPGTGWGTEAFF
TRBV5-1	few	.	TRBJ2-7	TGCGCCAGCAGCTTGGGTGCTTCAAGCTCCTACGAGCAGTACTTC	CASSLGASSSYEQYF
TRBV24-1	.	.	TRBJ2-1	TGTGCCACCAGTGATCACCCCCGGGGAGAGCAGTTCTTC	CATSDHPRGEQFF
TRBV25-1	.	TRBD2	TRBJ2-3	TGTGCCAGCAGTACCGCCGGGGGGGCGAGAGATACGCAGTATTTT	CASSTAGGARDTQYF
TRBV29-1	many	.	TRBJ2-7	TGCAGCGCCGCCGGGTTTAATGGGTACGAGCAGTACTTC	CSAAGFNGYEQYF
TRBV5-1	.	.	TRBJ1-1	TGCGCCAGCAGCTCAGAGGGGCACACTGAAGCTTTCTTT	CASSSEGHTEAFF
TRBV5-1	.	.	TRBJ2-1	TGCGCCAGCAGCCGTGGACGGACTGACTACAATGAGCAGTTCTTC	CASSRGRTDYNEQFF
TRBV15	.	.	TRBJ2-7	TGTGCCACCAGCAGGGGGACGGACAGTCGCTACGAGCAGTACTTC	CATSRGTDSRYEQYF
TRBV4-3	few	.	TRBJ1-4	TGCGCCAGCAGCCAAGAGGGGGTCGGTGAAAAACTGTTTTTT	CASSQEGVGEKLFF
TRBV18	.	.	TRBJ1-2	TGTGCCAGCTCACCCACTAGCAGGTTGATTCCTAACTATGGCTACACCTTC	CASSPTSRLIPNYGYTF
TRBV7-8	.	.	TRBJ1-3	TGTGCCAGCAGCTTATCCCCCCGGGACGGTGGAAACACCATATATTTT	CASSLSPRDGGNTIYF
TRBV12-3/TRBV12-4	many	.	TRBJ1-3	TGTGCCAGCAGTTTAGGGGGGAACACCATATATTTT	CASSLGGNTIYF
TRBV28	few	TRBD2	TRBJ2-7	TGTGCCAGCAGTCCAAGGCGACTAGCGGGGCACTCCTACGAGCAGTACTTC	CASSPRRLAGHSYEQYF